This TCR beta chain appears in the sequencing data of a study of T cell responses to AZD1222 COVID-19 vaccine. The length of the CDR3 is 13 residues. TCRdb's copy holds only in-frame clones and misses some; the assay was immunoSEQ multiplex PCR. The sample yields some 160,000 clones, more than 85% seen once. The sequencing used peripheral blood, collected on day 0 of AZD1222 vaccination. This chain connects TRBV21-1 to TRBJ2-5. TRBV21-1 is designated a pseudogene. This clonotype was sampled from an adult in good health. The CDR3: CASSNRAQETQYF. DNA for the CDR3: TGTGCCAGCAGCAACCGGGCCCAAGAGACCCAGTACTTC.